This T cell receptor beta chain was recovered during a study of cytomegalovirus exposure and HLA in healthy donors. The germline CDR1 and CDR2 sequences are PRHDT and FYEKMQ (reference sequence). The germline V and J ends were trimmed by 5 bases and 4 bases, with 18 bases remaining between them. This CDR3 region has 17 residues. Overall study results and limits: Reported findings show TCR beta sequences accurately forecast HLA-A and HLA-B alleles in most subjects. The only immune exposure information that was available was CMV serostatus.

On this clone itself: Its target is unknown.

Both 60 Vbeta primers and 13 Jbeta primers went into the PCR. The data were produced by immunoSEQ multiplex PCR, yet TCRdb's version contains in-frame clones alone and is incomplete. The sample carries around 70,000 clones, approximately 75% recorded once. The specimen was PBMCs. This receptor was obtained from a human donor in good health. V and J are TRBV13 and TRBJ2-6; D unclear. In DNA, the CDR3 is TGTGCCAGCAGCCGCGCCCCTACAGTCCCCGGGGCCAACGTCCTGACTTTC. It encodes CASSRAPTVPGANVLTF. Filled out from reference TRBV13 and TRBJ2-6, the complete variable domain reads AAGVIQSPRHLIKEKRETATLKCYPIPRHDTVYWYQQGPGQDPQFLISFYEKMQSDKGSIPDRFSAQQFSDYHSELNMSSLELGDSALYFCASSRAPTVPGANVLTFGAGSRLTVL.